This T cell receptor beta chain was captured by sequencing in a study of blood T cell repertoires in COVID-19. The wider study: The study drew acute and convalescent COVID-19 samples from the United States, Italy and Spain. PBMCs, B-cell-depleted T cells, or T cells provided the cDNA or gDNA that made up the material.

Seattle participants joined during active infection and were tracked over time. In the study's own analysis: How many nucleated cells were present was estimated from reference gene primer amplification. Libraries were prepared by immunoSEQ multiplex PCR; TCRdb keeps only in-frame clonotypes and omits some of them. From that table come the V and J calls and clone size; the DNA was used to work out D and trimming. The sample lists about 270,000 clones, about 88% occurring once. The receptor was isolated from an older woman with COVID-19, enrolled during active disease. Material: peripheral blood.

The CDR3 reads CASSQDPEVNTEAFF. The CDR3 DNA reads TGCGCCAGCAGCCAAGATCCAGAAGTGAACACTGAAGCTTTCTTT. The chain employs TRBV4-3 and TRBJ1-1; D not certain. The CDR3 totals 15 residues. V was shortened by 0 bases and J by 0 bases, with 8 bases between the two germline ends. Germline V gene data show CDR1 as LGHNA and CDR2 as YSLEER.